This TCR beta chain was found in a study of RUNX1 and TCR beta rearrangement in T-cell leukemia (dated by TCRdb to 2018 to 2020). Turning to the overall study: The comparison of TCR beta rearrangements and CDR3 junctions set fewer than 15 T-ALLs carrying mono-allelic acquired RUNX1 mutations against approximately 10 T-ALLs that were RUNX1 wildtype. In the mutated group, every RUNX1 mutation was heterozygous, with roughly ten located in the Runt homology domain and a few in the transactivation domain. The RUNX1 wildtype T-ALLs were matched on an immature maturation arrest stage, which was defined as the absence of cytoplasmic or surface TCR beta protein. RUNX1 wildtype T-ALLs were selected to carry at least incomplete clonal TCR beta rearrangements, enabling D1 versus D2 segment comparison. The RUNX1-mutated T-ALLs covered a wider range of maturation arrest stages, including cases that were arrested before TCR beta rearrangement began. TCR beta rearrangements in human T-ALL were analyzed for comparison with results obtained from a Runx1 knockout mouse model. RUNX1 mutation status of the T-ALL cases had been determined in an earlier study. The multicentric trials were GRAALL-2003, along with GRAALL-2005. Genescan analysis following EuroClonality multiplex PCR on genomic DNA was used to assess TCR rearrangements.

For oncotyping and quantification of minimal residual disease, T-ALL samples were taken at diagnosis from children and adults treated according to protocol. The sample holds many counts of this clonotype. The antigen it recognizes is unknown. Base qualities are not at hand, and no much larger clone is one base apart. What the study reported, not specific to this receptor: Similar TCR beta J1 cluster usage was observed in RUNX1-mutated and wildtype T-ALLs, and no significant difference was found. Among T-ALL clonal rearrangements, TCR beta D1 segment usage was about 80% in the RUNX1-mutated group and about 60% in the wildtype group, a difference that was not significant. The number of available clonal rearrangements was too small to assess TCR beta CDR3 length or D segment truncation in T-ALLs. Clonal TCR beta rearrangements were found in about 59% of RUNX1-mutated T-ALLs, which is fewer than the over 80% reported for T-ALL generally.

CDR1 and CDR2 are read off the germline V gene as SGHDN and FVKESK. The CDR3 runs 15 amino acids, cysteine and phenylalanine included. The sequence is cut down to CDR3 DNA, 45 bases in frame from base 1. The V end loses 4 bases and the J end loses 4 bases, and a stretch of 16 bases separates them. Preparation of the library involved PCR. For sequencing, an Illumina MiSeq was employed. Characterization of TCR beta DJ and VDJ rearrangements was performed by next generation amplicon sequencing. Per the authors' processing: Amplicon sequencing data were analyzed with the Vidjil software to identify clonal TCR beta rearrangements. Two-tailed Fisher exact tests compared TCR beta rearrangement characteristics between RUNX1-mutated and wildtype groups. TCRdb redid the processing of the public reads, applying fastp at Q25 and MiXCR, and retained in-frame beta chains. Under each unique CDR3 protein, matching rows form one entry showing the most common genes and DNA. The V and J calls were not made by the authors but by TCRdb's processing. The sample table lists roughly 500 distinct CDR3 sequences, approximately 20% of them with a count of one. The ten biggest clones cover roughly 27% of the sample.

This clonotype was sampled from a male donor with T-cell acute lymphoblastic leukemia. The rearrangement combines TRBV14 with TRBJ1-2, with a weak D call of TRBD1 (5 bases match). Material for sequencing was blood. The sequenced DNA is TGTGCCAGCAGCCCCGACGAGGGACGCCCCTATGGCTACACCTTC. The resulting protein is CASSPDEGRPYGYTF.